This T cell receptor beta chain was sequenced during a study of OX40 agonist ivuxolimab in advanced cancers. Overall study: A history of anti-PD-1, anti-PD-L1 or anti-CTLA-4 therapy was acceptable, and approximately 39% had some. Overall study findings and caveats: Also present in some nonresponders was a low level of normalized T-cell clonal expansion. Among T cells, CD8+ cells averaged more expanded clones than CD4+ cells.

The CDR3 runs to 13 residues. Looked up from germline, CDR1 is MNHEY and CDR2 is SMNVEV (reference sequence). The V end was cut by 6 bases, the J end by 7 bases, with 15 bases between. The assay was immunoSEQ multiplex PCR, and TCRdb's table has in-frame clones only and misses some. The table records fewer than 65,000 clones, 82% of them present only once. On this clone: Its specificity is unknown.

The sample in question was CD4+ or CD8+ T cells sorted from blood, obtained in a trial of the OX40 agonist ivuxolimab. V gene TRBV27 combines with J gene TRBJ1-2; D ambiguous. This TCR derives from an adult with an advanced solid tumor such as melanoma, head and neck, liver or kidney cancer. The CDR3 DNA follows: TGTGCCAGCAGCCCCGGTCGGTTCTCTGGCTACACCTTC. Translating it yields CASSPGRFSGYTF.